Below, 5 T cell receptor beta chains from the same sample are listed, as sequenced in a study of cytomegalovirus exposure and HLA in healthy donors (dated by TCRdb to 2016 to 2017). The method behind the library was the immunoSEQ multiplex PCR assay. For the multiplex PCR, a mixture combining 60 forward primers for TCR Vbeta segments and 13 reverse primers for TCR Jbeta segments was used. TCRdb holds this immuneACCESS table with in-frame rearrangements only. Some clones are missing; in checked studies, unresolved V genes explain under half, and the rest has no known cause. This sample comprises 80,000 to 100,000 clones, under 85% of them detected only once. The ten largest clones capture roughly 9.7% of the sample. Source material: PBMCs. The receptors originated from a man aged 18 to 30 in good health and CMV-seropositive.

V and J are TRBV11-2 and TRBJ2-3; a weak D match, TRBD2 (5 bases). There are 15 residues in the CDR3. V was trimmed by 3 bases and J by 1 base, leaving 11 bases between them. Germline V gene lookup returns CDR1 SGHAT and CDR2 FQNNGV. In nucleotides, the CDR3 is TGTGCCAGCAGCTTTACGGACTTGCGCACAGATACGCAGTATTTT. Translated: CASSFTDLRTDTQYF.

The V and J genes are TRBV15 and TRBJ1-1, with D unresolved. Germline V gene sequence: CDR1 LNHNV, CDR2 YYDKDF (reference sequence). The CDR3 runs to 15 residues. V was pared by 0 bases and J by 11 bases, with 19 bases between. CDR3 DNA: TGTGCCACCAGCAGAGATCGGGGAGGGTTAAGAAGGGCTTTCTTT. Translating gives CATSRDRGGLRRAFF.

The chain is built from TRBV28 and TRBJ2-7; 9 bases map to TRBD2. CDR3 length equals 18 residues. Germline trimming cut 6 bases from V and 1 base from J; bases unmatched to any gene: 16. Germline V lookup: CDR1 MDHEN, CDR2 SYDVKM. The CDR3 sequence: CASSLISGGHSLSYEQYF. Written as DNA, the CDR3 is TGTGCCAGCAGCTTGATAAGCGGGGGGCACTCCCTGTCCTACGAGCAGTACTTC.

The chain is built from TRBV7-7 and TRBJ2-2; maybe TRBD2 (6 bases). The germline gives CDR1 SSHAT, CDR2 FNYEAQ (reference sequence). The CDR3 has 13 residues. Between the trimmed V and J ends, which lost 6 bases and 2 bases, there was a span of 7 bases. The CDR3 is CASRGLNTGELFF. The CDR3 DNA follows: TGTGCCAGCAGGGGACTTAACACCGGGGAGCTGTTTTTT.

DNA for the CDR3: TGTGCCAGCACGTTGCGGGCTTTCGGCAATCAGCCCCAGCATTTT. It codes for CASTLRAFGNQPQHF. The chain joins TRBV6-1 to TRBJ1-5; no definite D call. The CDR3 is 15 residues long. Germline V gene sequence: CDR1 MNHNS, CDR2 SASEGT. Trimming shortened V by 7 bases and J by 2 bases, and 15 bases separated the two germline ends.